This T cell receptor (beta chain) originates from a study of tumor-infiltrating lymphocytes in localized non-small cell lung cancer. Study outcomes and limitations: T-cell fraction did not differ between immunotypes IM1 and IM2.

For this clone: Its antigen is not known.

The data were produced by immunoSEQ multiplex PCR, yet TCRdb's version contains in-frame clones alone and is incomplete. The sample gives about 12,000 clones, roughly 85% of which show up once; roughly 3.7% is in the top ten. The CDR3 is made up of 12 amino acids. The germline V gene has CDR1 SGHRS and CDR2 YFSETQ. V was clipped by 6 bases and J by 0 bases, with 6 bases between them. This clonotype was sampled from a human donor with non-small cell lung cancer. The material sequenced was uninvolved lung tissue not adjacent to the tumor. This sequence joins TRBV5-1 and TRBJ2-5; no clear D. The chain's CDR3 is CASNQNQETQYF. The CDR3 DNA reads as TGCGCCAGCAACCAGAACCAAGAGACCCAGTACTTC.